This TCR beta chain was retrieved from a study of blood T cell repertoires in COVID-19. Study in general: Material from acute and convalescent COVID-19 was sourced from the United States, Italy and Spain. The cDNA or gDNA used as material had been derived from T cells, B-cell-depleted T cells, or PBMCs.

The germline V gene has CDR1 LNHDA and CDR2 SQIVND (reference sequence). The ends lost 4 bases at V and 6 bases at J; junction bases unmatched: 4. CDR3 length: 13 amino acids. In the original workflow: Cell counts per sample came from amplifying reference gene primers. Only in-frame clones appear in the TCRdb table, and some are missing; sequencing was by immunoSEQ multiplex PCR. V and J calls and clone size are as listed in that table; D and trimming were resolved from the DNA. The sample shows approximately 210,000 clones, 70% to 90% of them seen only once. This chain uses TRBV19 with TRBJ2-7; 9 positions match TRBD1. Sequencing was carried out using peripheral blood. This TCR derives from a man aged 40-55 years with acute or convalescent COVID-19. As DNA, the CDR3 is TGTGCCAGTAGTAGGGACAGGGTTAGCGAGCAGTACTTC. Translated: CASSRDRVSEQYF. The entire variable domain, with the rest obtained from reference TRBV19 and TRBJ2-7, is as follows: DGGITQSPKYLFRKEGQNVTLSCEQNLNHDAMYWYRQDPGQGLRLIYYSQIVNDFQKGDIAEGYSVSREKKESFPLTVTSAQKNPTAFYLCASSRDRVSEQYFGPGTRLTVT.